This TCR beta chain is from a study of naive and memory T cell subsets. The SP2 primer and nested alpha and beta constant region primers amplified ligated cDNA in four rounds. Reverse transcription of blood and skin TCR RNA was primed at alpha and beta constant regions. A single record per CDR3 protein comes from TCRdb applying MiXCR to the 5' RACE reads. The sample records approximately 32,000 distinct CDR3 sequences, around 15% being singletons. TCR cDNA received a 3' ligated oligonucleotide that carried a UMI. Cells were not sorted; total RNA input targeted roughly 1 to 1,100 ng. Note on this clonotype: The junction shows a germline mismatch at one end, possibly a read error.

The CDR3 is 14 amino acids. Germline loops: CDR1 ENHRY, CDR2 SYGVKD. The chain uses TRBV10-3 and TRBJ2-1, with 12 bases aligning to TRBD2. The clonotype was recovered from a female donor in good health. The CDR3 nucleotides read TGTGCCATCAGTGAAGAACTAGCGGGGGGAACTAAGATCTTC. It yields the protein CAISEELAGGTKIF.